A single sample gave rise to the 12 T cell receptor beta chains below, sequenced in a study of T-cell reconstitution after alpha-beta-depleted transplantation in children. Unique molecular identifiers featured in how the TCRbeta library was prepared. MiXCR, applied by TCRdb to the PCR reads, yields one record per CDR3 protein. Among 610,000 or so distinct CDR3 sequences listed, 25% to 30% were seen once. The specimen comprised PBMCs, sampled before TCRalphabeta/CD19-depleted stem cell transplant. The receptors were sampled from a boy under two years old with Wiskott-Aldrich syndrome, due to receive a stem cell transplant.

V is TRBV20-1 and J is TRBJ1-1, with TRBD1 matching 11 bases. V lost 4 bases to trimming and J lost 4 bases; unmatched junction nucleotides: 8. CDR1 and CDR2 (germline): DFQATT, SNEGSKA (reference sequence). The CDR3 is 15 residues long. CDR3 in DNA: TGCAGTGCTATTATCGCCGGGACAGGGGGCACTGAAGCTTTCTTT. Encoded protein: CSAIIAGTGGTEAFF.

The rearrangement links TRBV12-3 or TRBV12-4 to TRBJ2-7; TRBD1 matches at 7 bases. The CDR3 covers 20 residues. V was clipped by 5 bases and J by 0 bases; unmatched bases: 22. CDR3 residues: CASSPSEWGTVGPSSYEQYF. In DNA form, the CDR3 reads TGTGCCAGCAGTCCCTCGGAGTGGGGGACAGTGGGTCCCAGCTCCTACGAGCAGTACTTC.

This clonotype was counted only a few times. The V call is TRBV2, the J call TRBJ2-1; D may be TRBD2 (6 bases). CDR3 length: 16 residues. V lost 8 bases, J lost 4 bases, and 21 bases lay in between. Per germline, CDR1 SNHLY and CDR2 FYNNEI. CDR3 region: CASAGGREKFYNEQFF. CDR3 nucleotide sequence: TGTGCCAGCGCCGGCGGGCGGGAAAAGTTTTACAATGAGCAGTTCTTC.

The chain is built from TRBV12-3 or TRBV12-4 and TRBJ1-2; 9 nucleotides agree with TRBD1. This CDR3 comprises 14 residues. V gave up 9 bases and J gave up 7 bases; unmatched junction bases: 12. The CDR3 nucleotides are TGTGCCAGTCTTACTACAGGGGGCGGAGGTGGCTACACCTTC. Its protein is CASLTTGGGGGYTF.

The chain uses TRBV2 and TRBJ1-4, with 7 bases aligning to TRBD1. Unmatched junction bases numbered 9, after V lost 5 bases and J lost 0 bases. Germline V gene sequence: CDR1 SNHLY, CDR2 FYNNEI. CDR3 length equals 17 residues. CDR3 sequence: CASSWDRRPATNEKLFF. The CDR3 DNA reads TGTGCCAGCAGTTGGGACAGAAGACCCGCAACTAATGAAAAACTGTTTTTT.

V is TRBV4-1 and J is TRBJ1-1; D not certain. Trimming cost V 1 base and J 1 base, with 10 bases left between them. Germline CDR1 MGHRA, CDR2 YSYEKL. The CDR3 is 15 residues long. The CDR3 here is CASSQVYAENTEAFF. In DNA, the CDR3 is TGCGCCAGCAGCCAAGTGTACGCGGAGAACACTGAAGCTTTCTTT.

This clonotype appeared once. This sequence joins TRBV20-1 and TRBJ2-7; 7 nucleotides line up with TRBD2. Germline V CDR1 and CDR2: DFQATT, SNEGSKA (reference sequence). V trimming: 3 bases; J trimming: 0 bases; junction bases outside the gene matches: 8. The CDR3 contains 15 residues. CDR3 in amino acids: CSASFSGSSSYEQYF. The CDR3 bases are TGCAGTGCTAGTTTTAGCGGGTCGAGCTCCTACGAGCAGTACTTC.

This sequence joins TRBV21-1 and TRBJ1-1; TRBD1 is the table's D call and was not checked against the DNA. TRBV21-1 has pseudogene status. The CDR3 is 14 amino acids. Here the CDR3 DNA reads TGTGCCACCCAAAGCGAGGGGGCTGTCACTGAAGCTTTCTTT. Translating gives CATQSEGAVTEAFF.

The gene calls are TRBV27 and TRBJ1-3, with 7 positions matching TRBD1. With V trimmed by 6 bases and J by 1 base, 3 bases remained unmatched. Germline V gene sequence: CDR1 MNHEY, CDR2 SMNVEV (reference sequence). CDR3 length equals 14 residues. CDR3 DNA sequence: TGTGCCAGCAGGCCAGGGGGATCTGGAAACACCATATATTTT. It codes for CASRPGGSGNTIYF.

The chain carries TRBV30 and TRBJ2-3; D perhaps matches TRBD2 (6 bases). V was shortened by 2 bases and J by 5 bases, with 11 bases between the two germline ends. CDR1 and CDR2 from the germline V gene are GTSNPN and SVGIG (reference sequence). The CDR3 length is 13 residues. The CDR3 nucleotides read TGTGCCTGGAGTCCGGGGGAGTTAGATACGCAGTATTTT. This gives the protein CAWSPGELDTQYF.

The rearrangement links TRBV29-1 to TRBJ2-7; perhaps TRBD1 as D (6 bases). Trimming took 4 bases from V and 3 from J, leaving 16 bases between them. Germline V gives CDR1 SQVTM, CDR2 ANQGSEA. The CDR3 is 14 amino acids. The CDR3 coding sequence is TGCAGCGTTGTTGGTAGGGGCAGGGGCTACGAGCAGTACTTC. Protein sequence: CSVVGRGRGYEQYF.

The rearrangement joins TRBV4-1 to TRBJ2-1; the D is unclear. V was trimmed by 1 base and J by 0 bases, leaving 10 bases between them. CDR1 is MGHRA, CDR2 YSYEKL, per germline. The CDR3 length is 16 residues. Here the CDR3 DNA reads TGCGCCAGCAGCCAAGCGGTCCAGAGCTCCTACAATGAGCAGTTCTTC. It encodes CASSQAVQSSYNEQFF.